This TCR beta chain stems from a study of CD8 T cells in Susac syndrome. High-throughput TCR beta sequencing covered peripheral CD8+ and CD4+ T cells. Matched for age and sex, the controls were healthy donors. Roughly 0.5 to 1 ug RNA was reverse transcribed with random hexamers. TCR beta CDR3 was amplified by immunoSEQ multiplex PCR. This amplification extended across 54 Vbeta and 13 Jbeta segments. TCRdb used MiXCR to reprocess the immunoSEQ multiplex PCR reads, holding one entry per CDR3 protein. The data show around 56,000 distinct CDR3 sequences, around 94% seen once. The CDR3 has 15 amino acids. CDR1 is ENHRY, CDR2 SYGVKD, per germline. Trimming shortened V by 7 bases and J by 0 bases, and 14 bases separated the two germline ends.

The chain links TRBV10-3 to TRBJ2-3, with D hard to call. The source material was CD8+ T cells from PBMCs. This TCR came from a human donor in good health. This CDR3 reads CAIKVSLSSTDTQYF. The CDR3 DNA reads TGTGCCATCAAAGTCTCGCTTTCTAGCACAGATACGCAGTATTTT.